This T cell receptor beta chain was captured in a study of blood T cells in healthy people across ages. Primers used in a second PCR of roughly 6 to 12 cycles were a sample-barcoded 5' primer and a J-beta primer mix. TCRdb recomputed calls from the 5' RACE reads with MiXCR, one row per CDR3 protein. The sample carries under 800,000 distinct CDR3 sequences, approximately 39% recorded once. The TCR originated in a woman aged 55-69 years in good health. Specimen: blood.

The CDR3 is CASSPSSGSGEQFF. For the CDR3, the DNA is TGTGCCAGCAGCCCCAGCTCGGGGAGTGGTGAGCAGTTCTTC. J is TRBJ2-1 and V is TRBV7-3; D is perhaps TRBD2 (5 bases). Germline V gives CDR1 SGHTA, CDR2 FQGTGA. Between the trimmed V and J ends, which lost 5 bases and 9 bases, there was a span of 17 bases. This CDR3 has 14 residues.